This TCR beta chain is drawn from a study of shared clonotypes between healthy human individuals. Study-wide context: Samples came from two female and a few male donors aged 18 to 49. CD8 memory received one plate per donor, CD8 naive two, CD4 memory three and CD4 naive three.

The CDR3 covers 14 residues. Germline V CDR1 and CDR2: MNHNS, SASEGT. V trimming: 3 bases; J trimming: 4 bases; junction bases outside the gene matches: 5. Points on this clone: Its target is not known.

Regarding the study as a whole: Lower generation probabilities were found for non-shared clonotypes than for those shared by all four donors.

Deep-level assay runs were performed. The method was immunoSEQ multiplex PCR; TCRdb's version includes in-frame clones alone and lacks a portion of them. The sample holds millions of clones; roughly 94% are singletons and the top ten take 0.1% to 0.15%. The chain has TRBV6-1 and TRBJ1-1, with 7 bases identical to TRBD1. The receptor was isolated from a man aged 18-30 years in good health. The specimen sequenced was naive CD4+ T cells sorted from blood. The subset here: CD45RA+ positively selected. The CDR3 coding sequence is TGTGCCAGCAGTGAGTGGACAGGAGCCACTGAAGCTTTCTTT. Translation: CASSEWTGATEAFF.